These 18 T cell receptor beta chains originate from one sample sequenced in a study of blood T cell repertoires in COVID-19. TCRdb keeps only in-frame clones here, not all; method: immunoSEQ multiplex PCR. The sample shows around 500,000 clones, over 75% of them seen only once. Sample: peripheral blood. Source of these receptors: a human donor in a cohort sampled during active COVID-19.

This chain connects TRBV2 to TRBJ1-4; 8 bases map to TRBD1. J was trimmed by 8 bases and V by 3 bases; bases with no gene match: 14. The germline V gene has CDR1 SNHLY and CDR2 FYNNEI. This CDR3 has 17 residues. The CDR3 sequence is CASSDHEWTGPTEKLFF. The CDR3 region has the DNA TGTGCCAGCAGTGACCATGAGTGGACAGGGCCTACCGAAAAACTGTTTTTT.

The chain has TRBV5-1 and TRBJ1-6, with TRBD1 matching 8 bases. The ends lost 0 bases at V and 8 bases at J; junction bases unmatched: 1. The germline CDR1 and CDR2 sequences are SGHRS and YFSETQ. The CDR3 runs to 14 residues. The CDR3 DNA is TGCGCCAGCAGCTTGGGGACAGGGCATTCACCCCTCCACTTT. Residues: CASSLGTGHSPLHF. The whole variable domain, remainder taken from reference TRBV5-1 and TRBJ1-6, is KAGVTQTPRYLIKTRGQQVTLSCSPISGHRSVSWYQQTPGQGLQFLFEYFSETQRNKGNFPGRFSGRQFSNSRSEMNVSTLELGDSALYLCASSLGTGHSPLHFGNGTRLTVT.

The genes are TRBV6-5 and TRBJ2-7; 7 positions agree with TRBD2. With V trimmed by 6 bases and J by 6 bases, 8 bases remained unmatched. Per the germline V gene, CDR1 is MNHEY and CDR2 is SVGAGI. The CDR3 loop spans 13 amino acids. In DNA, the CDR3 is TGTGCCAGCAGCCCACCGGGGGGAACCGAGCAGTACTTC. It encodes CASSPPGGTEQYF.

The V call is TRBV19, the J call TRBJ1-6; tentatively, D is TRBD1 (5 bases). This CDR3 has 14 amino acids. Trimming removed 7 bases from V and 6 bases from J, with 13 bases in between. The V gene's germline CDR1 is LNHDA and CDR2 SQIVND (reference sequence). The CDR3 nucleotides read TGTGCCAGTAACGCTGGACAAATTAATTCACCCCTCCACTTT. Translating it yields CASNAGQINSPLHF.

This sequence joins TRBV6-5 and TRBJ2-5, with TRBD2 matching 7 bases. V dropped 6 bases and J dropped 2; count of bases not matched to a gene: 3. Germline V gene sequence: CDR1 MNHEY, CDR2 SVGAGI. The CDR3 is made up of 13 amino acids. The CDR3 reads CASRLASQETQYF. The CDR3 DNA follows: TGTGCCAGCAGACTAGCGAGTCAAGAGACCCAGTACTTC.

The V gene is TRBV2, the J gene TRBJ1-4; possibly TRBD1 for D (6 bases). Looked up from germline, CDR1 is SNHLY and CDR2 is FYNNEI. V was shortened by 7 bases and J by 7 bases, with 10 bases between the two germline ends. The CDR3 has 12 residues. The CDR3 reads CASTTGSEKLFF. The CDR3 DNA reads TGTGCCAGCACCACAGGGTCTGAAAAACTGTTTTTT.

The rearrangement links TRBV6-6 to TRBJ1-5, with TRBD1 matching over 9 bases. Germline V gene data show CDR1 as MNHNY and CDR2 as SVGAGI (reference sequence). The CDR3 covers 16 residues. V dropped 6 bases and J dropped 4; count of bases not matched to a gene: 10. CDR3 sequence (DNA): TGTGCCAGCAGGGCCACCGGGACAGGGAAGAATCAGCCCCAGCATTTT. Its translation is CASRATGTGKNQPQHF.

The rearrangement links TRBV28 to TRBJ2-1; 12 bases agree with TRBD2. V lost 2 bases and J lost 14; bases outside the gene matches: 10. Germline CDR1 MDHEN, CDR2 SYDVKM. This CDR3 is built from 15 residues. The CDR3 nucleotides read TGTGCCAGCAGTTTAACGGCTAGCGGGAGGGCCCCGGAGTTCTTC. Its translation: CASSLTASGRAPEFF. Drawing the rest from reference TRBV28 and TRBJ2-1, the complete variable domain is DVKVTQSSRYLVKRTGEKVFLECVQDMDHENMFWYRQDPGLGLRLIYFSYDVKMKEKGDIPEGYSVSREKKERFSLILESASTNQTSMYLCASSLTASGRAPEFFGPGTRLTVL.

V is TRBV19 and J is TRBJ2-5; 9 positions match TRBD1. CDR3 size: 14 residues. Germline values: CDR1 LNHDA, CDR2 SQIVND (reference sequence). V lost 6 bases, J lost 3 bases, and 5 bases stayed unmatched. The CDR3 is CASRDGTGKETQYF. The CDR3 DNA reads as TGTGCCAGTAGAGACGGGACAGGGAAAGAGACCCAGTACTTC.

The rearrangement joins TRBV5-1 to TRBJ1-3, with TRBD1 matching 7 bases. Losses at the gene ends were 0 bases for V and 0 bases for J; bases not matched to a gene: 3. The CDR3 runs 16 residues. Germline CDR1 SGHRS, CDR2 YFSETQ. The CDR3 loop is CASSLEGQHSGNTIYF. The DNA for the CDR3 is TGCGCCAGCAGCTTGGAGGGACAGCACTCTGGAAACACCATATATTTT.

The chain links TRBV7-9 to TRBJ1-3, with a tentative D call TRBD1 (5 bases). Trimming took off 11 bases at V and 0 bases at J, with 14 bases between the two ends. CDR1 SEHNR and CDR2 FQNEAQ come from the germline V gene (reference sequence). There are 14 residues in the CDR3. CDR3 protein: CAVGARISGNTIYF. In DNA form, the CDR3 reads TGTGCCGTAGGGGCCCGAATCTCTGGAAACACCATATATTTT.

The chain has TRBV6-5 and TRBJ2-3, with D perhaps TRBD2 (5 bases). Germline CDR1 MNHEY, CDR2 SVGAGI. The CDR3 is 11 residues long. The V and J ends lost 2 bases and 8 bases respectively, with 5 bases between them. This CDR3 is CASSYEGTQYF. The CDR3 DNA reads as TGTGCCAGCAGTTACGAGGGTACGCAGTATTTT.

V gene TRBV27 combines with J gene TRBJ1-2; perhaps TRBD1 as D (6 bases). This CDR3 has 13 residues. Germline V gene data show CDR1 as MNHEY and CDR2 as SMNVEV (reference sequence). V shed 6 bases and J shed 0 bases, with 8 bases lying between them. Here the CDR3 reads CASRDSANYGYTF. CDR3 coding DNA: TGTGCCAGCAGGGACAGTGCTAACTATGGCTACACCTTC.

V and J are TRBV19 and TRBJ1-5; 8 nucleotides agree with TRBD1. Germline V gene sequence: CDR1 LNHDA, CDR2 SQIVND (reference sequence). The trim removed 6 bases at V and 1 base at J, leaving 8 bases unmatched. The CDR3 is 16 amino acids. CDR3 region: CASSVTWTGSNQPQHF. CDR3 in DNA: TGTGCCAGTAGCGTAACTTGGACAGGGAGCAATCAGCCCCAGCATTTT.

This sequence joins TRBV6-5 and TRBJ2-7; 10 bases match TRBD1. The V and J ends lost 9 bases and 2 bases, in that order; junction bases with no gene match: 10. Germline V gene data show CDR1 as MNHEY and CDR2 as SVGAGI. The CDR3 sequence is 15 residues long. The CDR3 nucleotides are TGTGCCAGTAATCGACAGGGGGCATGGGCCTACGAGCAGTACTTC. This codes for CASNRQGAWAYEQYF.

V gene TRBV15 combines with J gene TRBJ2-1; TRBD2 aligns across 12 bases. The V gene's germline CDR1 is LNHNV and CDR2 YYDKDF (reference sequence). V dropped 2 bases and J dropped 5; count of bases not matched to a gene: 7. The CDR3 runs 17 residues. The chain's CDR3 is CATSRLGLAGLDNEQFF. CDR3 nucleotides: TGTGCCACCAGCAGATTGGGACTAGCGGGCCTGGACAATGAGCAGTTCTTC.

The V gene is TRBV6-5, the J gene TRBJ2-7, with 7 bases fitting TRBD1. CDR1 and CDR2 from the germline V gene are MNHEY and SVGAGI. The CDR3 is 14 amino acids. J gave up 3 bases and V 5 bases, and 7 bases lay outside the gene matches. CDR3: CASSPRQGRYEQYF. CDR3 in DNA: TGTGCCAGCAGTCCCCGACAGGGACGCTACGAGCAGTACTTC.

This clone was seen many times. The V and J genes are TRBV5-1 and TRBJ1-1; TRBD1 agrees at 8 bases. CDR3 size: 15 residues. With V trimmed by 0 bases and J by 4 bases, 5 bases remained unmatched. Germline V gene data show CDR1 as SGHRS and CDR2 as YFSETQ. CDR3 loop: CASSLVLQGATEAFF. The CDR3, as DNA: TGCGCCAGCAGCTTGGTTCTGCAGGGGGCCACTGAAGCTTTCTTT.